Sequencing of this T cell receptor beta chain was carried out in a study of cytomegalovirus exposure and HLA in healthy donors. At the level of the study: Of a few hundred genotyped donors, roughly 81% grouped in the Caucasian-associated ancestry cluster.

PCR used 60 Vbeta primers and 13 Jbeta primers. Measured with immunoSEQ multiplex PCR; TCRdb has only the in-frame clones, and not every one. The repertoire has a few hundred thousand clones, 75% to 85% of them found once; the top ten carry around 8%. Germline CDR1 and CDR2: LNHDA and SQIVND (reference sequence). Trimming stripped 5 bases from V and 4 bases from J, with 11 bases between. The CDR3 has 13 residues. Points on this clone: Its antigen remains unidentified.

Study-wide results and caveats: CMV antigen specificity of three CMV-associated chains was confirmed in vitro.

The TCR originated in a woman aged 55-69 years in good health and CMV-seropositive. This rearrangement joins TRBV19 to TRBJ1-2; possible D gene TRBD1, 6 bases. The sample consisted of PBMCs. This CDR3 reads CASSLQGSYGYTF. The CDR3 DNA follows: TGTGCCAGTAGTCTACAGGGAAGCTATGGCTACACCTTC.